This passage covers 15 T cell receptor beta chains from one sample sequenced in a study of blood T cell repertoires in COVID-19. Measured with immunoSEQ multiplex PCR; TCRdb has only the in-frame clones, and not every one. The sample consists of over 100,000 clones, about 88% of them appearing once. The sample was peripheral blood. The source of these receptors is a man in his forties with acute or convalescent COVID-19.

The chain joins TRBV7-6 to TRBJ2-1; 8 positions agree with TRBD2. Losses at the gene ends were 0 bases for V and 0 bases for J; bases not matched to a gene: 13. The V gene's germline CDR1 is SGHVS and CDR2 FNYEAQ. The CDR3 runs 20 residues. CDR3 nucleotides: TGTGCCAGCAGCTTAGCGGCAGCCGCGGGGGGCCAGAGCTCCTACAATGAGCAGTTCTTC. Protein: CASSLAAAAGGQSSYNEQFF.

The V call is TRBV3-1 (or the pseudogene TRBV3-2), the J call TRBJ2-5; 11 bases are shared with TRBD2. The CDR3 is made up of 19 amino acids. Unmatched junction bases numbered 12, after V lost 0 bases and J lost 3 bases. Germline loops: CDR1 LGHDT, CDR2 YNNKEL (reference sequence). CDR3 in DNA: TGTGCCAGCAGCCAAGAGAAGGTAGCGGGGGGGCTAAGGAAAGAGACCCAGTACTTC. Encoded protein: CASSQEKVAGGLRKETQYF.

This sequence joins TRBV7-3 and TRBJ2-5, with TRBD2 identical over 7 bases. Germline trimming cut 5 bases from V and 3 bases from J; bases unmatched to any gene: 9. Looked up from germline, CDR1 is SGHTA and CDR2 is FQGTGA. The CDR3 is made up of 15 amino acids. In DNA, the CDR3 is TGTGCCAGCAGCCCCCAAGGACTAGTGGAAGAGACCCAGTACTTC. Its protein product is CASSPQGLVEETQYF.

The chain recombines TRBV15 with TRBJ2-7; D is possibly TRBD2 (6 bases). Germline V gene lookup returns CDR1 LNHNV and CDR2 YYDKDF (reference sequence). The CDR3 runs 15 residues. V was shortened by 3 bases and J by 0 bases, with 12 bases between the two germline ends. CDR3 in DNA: TGTGCCACCAGCAGTTCGGGACTCAACTCCTACGAGCAGTACTTC. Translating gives CATSSSGLNSYEQYF.

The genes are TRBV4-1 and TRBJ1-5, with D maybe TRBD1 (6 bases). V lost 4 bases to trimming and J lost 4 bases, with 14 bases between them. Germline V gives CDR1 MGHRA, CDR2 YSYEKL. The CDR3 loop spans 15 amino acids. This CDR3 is CASSRRDIENQPQHF. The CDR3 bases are TGCGCCAGCAGCCGAAGGGACATCGAGAATCAGCCCCAGCATTTT.

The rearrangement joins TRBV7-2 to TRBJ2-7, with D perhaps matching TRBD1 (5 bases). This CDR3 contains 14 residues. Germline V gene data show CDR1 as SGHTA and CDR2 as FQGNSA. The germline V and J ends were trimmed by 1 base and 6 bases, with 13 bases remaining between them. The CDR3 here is CASSLDGRVGEQYF. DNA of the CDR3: TGTGCCAGCAGCTTAGATGGCAGGGTGGGCGAGCAGTACTTC.

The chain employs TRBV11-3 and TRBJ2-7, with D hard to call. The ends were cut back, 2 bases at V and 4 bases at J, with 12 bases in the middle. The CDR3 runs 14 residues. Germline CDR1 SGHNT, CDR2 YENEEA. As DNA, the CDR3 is TGTGCCAGCAGCTTATTTTCGGGTGCATACGAGCAGTACTTC. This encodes CASSLFSGAYEQYF.

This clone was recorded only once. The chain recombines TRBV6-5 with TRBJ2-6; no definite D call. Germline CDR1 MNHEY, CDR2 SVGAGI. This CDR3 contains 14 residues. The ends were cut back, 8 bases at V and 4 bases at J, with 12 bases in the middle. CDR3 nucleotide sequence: TGTGCCAGCTTCAGAGAGGCCGGGGCCAACGTCCTGACTTTC. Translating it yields CASFREAGANVLTF.

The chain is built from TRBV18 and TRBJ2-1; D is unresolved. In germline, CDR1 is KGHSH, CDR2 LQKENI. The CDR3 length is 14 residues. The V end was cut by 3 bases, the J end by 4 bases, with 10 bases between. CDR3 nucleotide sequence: TGTGCCAGCTCACCTGCTTTAGAGTACAATGAGCAGTTCTTC. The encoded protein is CASSPALEYNEQFF.

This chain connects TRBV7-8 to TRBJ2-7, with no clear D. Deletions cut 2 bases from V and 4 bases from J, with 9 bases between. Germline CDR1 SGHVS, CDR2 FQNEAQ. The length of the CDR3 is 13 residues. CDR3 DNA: TGTGCCAGCAGCTTAATGGGCCCATACGAGCAGTACTTC. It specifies CASSLMGPYEQYF.

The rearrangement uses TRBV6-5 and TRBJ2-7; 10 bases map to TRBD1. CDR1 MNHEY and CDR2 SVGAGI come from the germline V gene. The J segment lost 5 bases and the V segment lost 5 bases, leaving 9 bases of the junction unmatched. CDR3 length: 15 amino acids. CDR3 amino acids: CASSPRGQGINEQYF. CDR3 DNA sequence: TGTGCCAGCAGTCCCAGGGGACAGGGGATCAACGAGCAGTACTTC.

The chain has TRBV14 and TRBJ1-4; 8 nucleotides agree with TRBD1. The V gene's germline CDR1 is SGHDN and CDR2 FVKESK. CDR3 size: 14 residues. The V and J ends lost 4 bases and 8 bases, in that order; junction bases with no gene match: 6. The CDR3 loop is CASSPTGVLEKLFF. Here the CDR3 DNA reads TGTGCCAGCAGCCCGACAGGGGTTCTGGAAAAACTGTTTTTT. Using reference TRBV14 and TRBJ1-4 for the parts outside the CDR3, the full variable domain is EAGVTQFPSHSVIEKGQTVTLRCDPISGHDNLYWYRRVMGKEIKFLLHFVKESKQDESGMPNNRFLAERTGGTYSTLKVQPAELEDSGVYFCASSPTGVLEKLFFGSGTQLSVL.

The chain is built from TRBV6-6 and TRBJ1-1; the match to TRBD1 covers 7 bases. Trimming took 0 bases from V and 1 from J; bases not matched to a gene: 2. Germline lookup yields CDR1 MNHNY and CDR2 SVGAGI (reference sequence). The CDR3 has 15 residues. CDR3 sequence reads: CASSYSGQSNTEAFF. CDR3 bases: TGTGCCAGCAGTTACTCGGGACAGTCGAACACTGAAGCTTTCTTT.

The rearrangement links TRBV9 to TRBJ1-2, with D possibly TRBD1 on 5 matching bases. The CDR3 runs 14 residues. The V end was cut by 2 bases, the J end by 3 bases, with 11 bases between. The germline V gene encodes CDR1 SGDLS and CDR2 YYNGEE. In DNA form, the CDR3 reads TGTGCCAGCAGCGTGGGGGGAGGAGACTATGGCTACACCTTC. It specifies CASSVGGGDYGYTF.

CDR3: CASSLWGQASSYEQYF. CDR3 coding DNA: TGTGCCAGCAGTTTATGGGGACAGGCGAGCTCCTACGAGCAGTACTTC. V usage is TRBV28 and J usage is TRBJ2-7, with TRBD1 matching 8 bases. Germline assignment: CDR1 MDHEN and CDR2 SYDVKM. V was pared by 0 bases and J by 0 bases, with 4 bases of the junction left unmatched. CDR3 length: 16 amino acids.